A selection of T cell receptor beta chains follows, all from one sample in a study of cytomegalovirus exposure and HLA in healthy donors. Sequencing used immunoSEQ multiplex PCR; TCRdb keeps in-frame clones, though not all of them. The table has more than 110,000 clones, 76% seen once. The sequencing input was PBMCs. Receptor source: a young man in good health and CMV-seronegative. Both conserved end residues are part of each CDR3. D genes are given only for firm matches. Clone sizes are given selectively: once, few, many, or a class where the clone is expanded.

TRBD1	TRBV30	-	TRBJ2-7	CAWSNGGQGLKQYF
TRBD1	TRBV25-1	-	TRBJ1-2	CASSGQGQGNYGYTF
TRBD1	TRBV15	-	TRBJ1-2	CATSATRQGANYGYTF
TRBD1	TRBV6-5	few	TRBJ1-2	CASSIRQGANYGYTF
TRBD1	TRBV7-9	few	TRBJ2-7	CASSLGTGGPATYEQYF
-	TRBV2	-	TRBJ2-7	CASRTEQGKISYEQYF
-	TRBV9	-	TRBJ1-2	CASSPSGQSNYGYTF
TRBD1	TRBV5-8	-	TRBJ1-2	CASSGQGLYLYGYTF
TRBD2	TRBV7-3	-	TRBJ2-1	CASSLNSGTSGGFNEQFF
TRBD1	TRBV13	-	TRBJ2-7	CASSPDRTPYEQYF
TRBD1	TRBV6-1	-	TRBJ2-2	CASSESDRGRTGELFF
-	TRBV6-5	few	TRBJ1-2	CASRYGQSYGYTF
-	TRBV18	-	TRBJ1-4	CASSPQGGMYRTTNEKLFF
TRBD1	TRBV10-1	-	TRBJ1-1	CATRGPSEAFF
TRBD1	TRBV6-5	-	TRBJ1-2	CASSYSGQGINYGYTF
-	TRBV19	-	TRBJ2-1	CASSIGTARASEQFF
TRBD1	TRBV4-2	-	TRBJ1-1	CASSKQGSQGGTEAFF
-	TRBV6-4	few	TRBJ2-2	CASSKLAETGELFF
TRBD2	TRBV9	-	TRBJ2-3	CASSGLLAAGGDTQYF
-	TRBV5-1	few	TRBJ2-1	CASSLASYNEQFF
TRBD1	TRBV6-1	-	TRBJ1-5	CASTRTGDNQPQHF
-	TRBV7-2	-	TRBJ2-6	CASSPSAGANVLTF
TRBD1	TRBV5-6	-	-	CASSRAMDRGNEQFF
-	TRBV5-1	-	TRBJ2-3	CASSAYRVESTDTQYF
-	TRBV18	-	TRBJ1-5	CASSDITGYNQPQHF
TRBD2	TRBV28	-	TRBJ2-5	CASSFETSGSYETQYF
-	TRBV6-1	-	TRBJ2-3	CASSYRVTDTQYF
TRBD2	TRBV5-1	-	TRBJ2-1	CASSLMRGAEEQFF
-	TRBV7-9	-	TRBJ2-7	CASSLGAGVFYEQYF
TRBD2	TRBV2	-	TRBJ2-2	CASSDWVAGAGELFF
-	TRBV5-5	-	TRBJ1-5	CASSRGDTEFNQPQHF
-	TRBV29-1	-	TRBJ1-1	CSVHSTGSTEAFF